Sequencing of this T cell receptor beta chain was carried out in a study of T-cell reconstitution after alpha-beta-depleted transplantation in children. Study results and caveats: After transplant, high TCRbeta diversity at day 60 in some patients arose from surviving recipient T cells and thymic progenitors. Several hundred rapidly expanded clones from non-depleted graft cells reportedly supplied alpha-beta T cells about two months post-transplant. One year after transplant, T-cell counts and diversity came mostly from newly produced T cells.

The CDR3 extends over 15 amino acids. Germline V lookup: CDR1 SEHNR, CDR2 FQNEAQ (reference sequence). Between the trimmed V and J ends, which lost 5 bases and 0 bases, there was a span of 8 bases. Ten or more counts support this clonotype. Its antigen is unknown. Preparation of the TCRbeta library involved a method that used unique molecular identifiers. One entry per CDR3 protein, called by TCRdb with MiXCR from the PCR reads. Here the sample spans some 300,000 distinct CDR3 sequences, 10% being singletons. The sequence derives from a boy less than two years old with acute myeloid leukemia, due to receive a stem cell transplant. The genes are TRBV7-9 and TRBJ2-6; TRBD1 or TRBD2 may be the D gene (5 bases each). Here the sequenced sample was PBMCs, taken before TCRalphabeta/CD19-depleted stem cell transplant. The CDR3 coding sequence is TGTGCCAGCAGCGGGGGAGCCTCTGGGGCCAACGTCCTGACTTTC. This gives the protein CASSGGASGANVLTF.